This T cell receptor (beta chain) originates from a study of cytomegalovirus exposure and HLA in healthy donors. As for the donors, each was a healthy bone marrow donor. This clone was detected only once. Antigen unknown. This CDR3 has 12 amino acids. V was cut by 3 bases and J by 8 bases, with 10 bases left in between. Per the germline V gene, CDR1 is LNHDA and CDR2 is SQIVND (reference sequence). Study results and limitations: No immune exposure information besides CMV serostatus was available.

Researchers ran the PCR with 60 Vbeta and 13 Jbeta primers. Using immunoSEQ multiplex PCR, the repertoire was profiled, and TCRdb retains in-frame clones only, with some absent. The sample contains around 210,000 clones, around 78% of which appear only once. Sequencing used PBMCs. The chain couples TRBV19 to TRBJ2-5; D is perhaps TRBD1 (5 bases). The origin of this receptor is a boy aged 10-17 years in good health and CMV-seronegative. In DNA, the CDR3 is TGTGCCAGTAGTATTGATCAGGGAACCCAGTACTTC. Its protein is CASSIDQGTQYF.